This T cell receptor beta chain was identified during a study of control samples from healthy donors and cancer patients. Profiled with immunoSEQ multiplex PCR; TCRdb holds only in-frame clones, not every one. Of about 83,000 clones in the sample, roughly 89% are singletons; the top ten hold 15% to 18%. In this sample, this clone turned up a few times. V lost 7 bases and J 1 base, leaving 16 bases between the germline ends. The CDR3 loop spans 16 amino acids. In germline, CDR1 is LGHNA, CDR2 YSLEER. Sequencing was carried out using blood. The receptor comes from a man between 25 and 39 years old in good health. This sequence joins TRBV4-3 and TRBJ1-4, with unresolved D. The CDR3 region is CASKSAILLTNEKLFF. The CDR3 bases are TGCGCCAGCAAATCGGCCATCCTTTTAACTAATGAAAAACTGTTTTTT.